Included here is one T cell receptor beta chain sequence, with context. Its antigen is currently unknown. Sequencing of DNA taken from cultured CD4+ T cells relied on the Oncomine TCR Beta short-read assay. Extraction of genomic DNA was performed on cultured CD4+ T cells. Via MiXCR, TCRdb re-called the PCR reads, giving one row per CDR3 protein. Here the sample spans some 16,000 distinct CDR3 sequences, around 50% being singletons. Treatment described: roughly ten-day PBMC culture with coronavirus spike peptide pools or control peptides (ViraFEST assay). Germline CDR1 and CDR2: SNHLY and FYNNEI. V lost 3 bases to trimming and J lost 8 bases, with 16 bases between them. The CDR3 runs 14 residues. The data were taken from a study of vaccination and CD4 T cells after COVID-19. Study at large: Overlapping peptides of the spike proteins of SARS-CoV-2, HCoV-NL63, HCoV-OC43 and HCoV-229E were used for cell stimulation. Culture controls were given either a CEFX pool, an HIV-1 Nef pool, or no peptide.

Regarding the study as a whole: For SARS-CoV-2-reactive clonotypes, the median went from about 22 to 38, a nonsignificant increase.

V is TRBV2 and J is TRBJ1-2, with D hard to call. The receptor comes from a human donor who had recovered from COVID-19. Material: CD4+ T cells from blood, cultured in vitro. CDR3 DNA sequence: TGTGCCAGCAGTGAGGCGACCAGAGGAGGAGGCTACACCTTC. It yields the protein CASSEATRGGGYTF.